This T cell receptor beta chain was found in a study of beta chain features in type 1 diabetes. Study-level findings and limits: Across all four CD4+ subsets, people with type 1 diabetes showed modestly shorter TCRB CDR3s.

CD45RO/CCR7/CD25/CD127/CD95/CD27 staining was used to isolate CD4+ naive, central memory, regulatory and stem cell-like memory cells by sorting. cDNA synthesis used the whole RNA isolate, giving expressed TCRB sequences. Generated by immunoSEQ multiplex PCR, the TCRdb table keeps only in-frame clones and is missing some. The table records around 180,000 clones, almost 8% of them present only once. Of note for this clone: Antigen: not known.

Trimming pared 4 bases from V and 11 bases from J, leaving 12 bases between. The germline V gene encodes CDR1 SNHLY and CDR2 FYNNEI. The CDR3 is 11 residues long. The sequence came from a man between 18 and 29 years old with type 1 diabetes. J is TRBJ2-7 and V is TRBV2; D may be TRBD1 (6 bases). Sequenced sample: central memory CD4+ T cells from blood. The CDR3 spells CASSGDTREYF. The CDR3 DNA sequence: TGTGCCAGCAGTGGGGACACCCGGGAGTACTTC. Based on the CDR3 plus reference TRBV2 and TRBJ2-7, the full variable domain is EPEVTQTPSHQVTQMGQEVILRCVPISNHLYFYWYRQILGQKVEFLVSFYNNEISEKSEIFDDQFSVERPDGSNFTLKIRSTKLEDSAMYFCASSGDTREYFGPGTRLTVT.